The T cell receptor beta chain described here comes from a study of cytotoxic CD8 clonotypes in ibrutinib-treated CLL. This clone was detected only once. Antigen unknown. Investigators sought sequencing depths of between 1 in 200,000 and 1 in 1 million T cells. Clones were sequenced by immunoSEQ multiplex PCR, and TCRdb holds only the in-frame ones, with some missing. The table lists approximately 320,000 clones, over 60% of them singletons. Study conclusions and caveats: Among the clonotypes, public ones were uncommon and contracted or held stable on treatment. At baseline, clonality was higher than in age-matched healthy donors and correlated with CD8+ counts.

V shed 6 bases and J 4 bases; nucleotides not matched to a gene: 10. In germline, CDR1 is SNHLY, CDR2 FYNNEI. The CDR3 length is 16 residues. The TCR was taken from a human donor with chronic lymphocytic leukemia. The sample was PBMCs, taken after 36 months of ibrutinib treatment. This chain links TRBV2 with TRBJ2-2, with 8 bases lining up with TRBD2. CDR3 sequence: CASRQEVAGLTGELFF. CDR3 nucleotide sequence: TGTGCCAGCAGGCAGGAGGTAGCGGGGCTCACCGGGGAGCTGTTTTTT.